The 29 T cell receptor beta chains below come from one sample, sequenced in a study of T cells in Graves' hyperthyroidism and ophthalmopathy. TCR beta CDR3 regions were amplified from RNA. With the HTBI primer set, the TCR CDR3 went through a first round of RT-PCR. A single record per CDR3 protein comes from TCRdb applying MiXCR to the multiplex PCR reads. Among more than 250,000 distinct CDR3 sequences, 12% to 15% were seen once, and the ten largest hold about 30%. The sequenced sample consisted of blood. These receptor sequences come from a woman in her 50s with Graves' hyperthyroidism that later progressed to Graves' ophthalmopathy.

This clonotype was recorded at least ten times. V and J are TRBV10-3 and TRBJ2-7; 8 bases map to TRBD2. Per germline, CDR1 ENHRY and CDR2 SYGVKD. The CDR3 is 15 amino acids. With 3 bases clipped from V and 0 bases from J, the junction kept 4 bases outside the gene matches. CDR3 in amino acids: CAISDWRGDSYEQYF. CDR3 nucleotides: TGTGCCATCAGTGATTGGCGGGGGGACTCCTACGAGCAGTACTTC.

This clonotype was counted at least ten times. The chain joins TRBV6-1 to TRBJ1-2; 8 bases line up with TRBD1. The CDR3 is 16 amino acids. Per germline, CDR1 MNHNS and CDR2 SASEGT. J was trimmed by 5 bases and V by 5 bases; bases with no gene match: 13. CDR3 sequence reads: CASSLNSPTGGYGYTF. The CDR3 DNA follows: TGTGCCAGCAGTCTAAATTCCCCTACAGGGGGGTATGGCTACACCTTC.

This clonotype was recorded at least ten times. The chain links TRBV7-9 to TRBJ2-7; 8 positions match TRBD1. Germline lookup yields CDR1 SEHNR and CDR2 FQNEAQ (reference sequence). The CDR3 contains 14 residues. V shed 3 bases and J 4 bases; nucleotides not matched to a gene: 5. The CDR3 DNA sequence: TGTGCCAGCAGCTTGACCAGGGGGCAGTACGAGCAGTACTTC. It is translated as CASSLTRGQYEQYF.

This chain connects TRBV2 to TRBJ1-2, with D unresolved. CDR1 and CDR2 (germline): SNHLY, FYNNEI. This CDR3 contains 15 residues. V was cut by 4 bases and J by 4 bases, with 16 bases left in between. The CDR3 spells CASSVNGRLSYGYTF. CDR3 coding DNA: TGTGCCAGCAGTGTCAACGGACGTCTAAGCTATGGCTACACCTTC.

The chain is built from TRBV11-2 and TRBJ2-1, with D tentatively TRBD2 (6 bases). The germline V and J ends were trimmed by 2 bases and 7 bases, with 12 bases remaining between them. Germline lookup yields CDR1 SGHAT and CDR2 FQNNGV. The CDR3 is 14 amino acids. The CDR3, as DNA: TGTGCCAGCAGCTTACTAGCGAGGATTAATGAGCAGTTCTTC. It translates to CASSLLARINEQFF.

There are many counts of this clonotype. The chain combines TRBV27 with TRBJ2-2, with unresolved D. Trimming took off 3 bases at V and 3 bases at J, with 8 bases between the two ends. The CDR3 has 14 amino acids. Germline values: CDR1 MNHEY, CDR2 SMNVEV (reference sequence). The CDR3 DNA follows: TGTGCCAGCAGTTTCCGACAATACACCGGGGAGCTGTTTTTT. Its protein is CASSFRQYTGELFF.

The gene calls are TRBV28 and TRBJ2-3; possibly TRBD1 for D (5 bases). This CDR3 is built from 16 residues. Looked up from germline, CDR1 is MDHEN and CDR2 is SYDVKM. V was shortened by 6 bases and J by 0 bases, with 16 bases between the two germline ends. In DNA form, the CDR3 reads TGTGCCAGCAGGTCCGCAGGGCGTACAAGCACAGATACGCAGTATTTT. Translation gives CASRSAGRTSTDTQYF. Full variable domain (outside the CDR3, taken from reference TRBV28 and TRBJ2-3): DVKVTQSSRYLVKRTGEKVFLECVQDMDHENMFWYRQDPGLGLRLIYFSYDVKMKEKGDIPEGYSVSREKKERFSLILESASTNQTSMYLCASRSAGRTSTDTQYFGPGTRLTVL.

This clonotype has at least ten counts. V usage is TRBV4-1 and J usage is TRBJ1-3; 7 positions match TRBD1. The CDR3 consists of 17 residues. Trimming cost V 4 bases and J 0 bases; bases outside gene matches: 9. Germline V CDR1 and CDR2: MGHRA, YSYEKL. The CDR3 DNA sequence: TGCGCCAGCAGCCGACAGGGAATAGTCCTCTCTGGAAACACCATATATTTT. Its protein is CASSRQGIVLSGNTIYF.

This clonotype was counted many times. The CDR3 DNA sequence: TGTGCCAGCAGTTGGCCGTTAGCGGAGCGGTCCACAGATACGCAGTATTTT. Translating it yields CASSWPLAERSTDTQYF. The rearrangement joins TRBV28 to TRBJ2-3; D possibly corresponds to TRBD2 (6 bases). This CDR3 is 17 amino acids long. V lost 4 bases and J lost 2, with 19 bases in between. From germline, CDR1 is MDHEN and CDR2 SYDVKM.

The genes are TRBV7-2 and TRBJ1-2, with D hard to call. There are 13 residues in the CDR3. Looked up from germline, CDR1 is SGHTA and CDR2 is FQGNSA. V was cut by 1 base and J by 6 bases, with 9 bases left in between. CDR3 residues: CASSLVGRDGYTF. Here the CDR3 DNA reads TGTGCCAGCAGCTTAGTAGGCAGAGATGGCTACACCTTC.

This clonotype was picked up many times. Germline is not matched at one junction end, which may reflect a read error. The chain employs TRBV18 and TRBJ2-5; a possible D gene is TRBD2 (6 bases). Germline CDR1 is KGHSH and CDR2 is LQKENI. The CDR3 runs 16 residues. The CDR3 spells CASSPPSRRVQETQYF. The CDR3 nucleotides are TGTGCCAGCTCGCCACCAAGCAGGAGGGTACAAGAGACCCAGTACTTC. Filled out from reference TRBV18 and TRBJ2-5, the complete variable domain reads NAGVMQNPRHLVRRRGQEARLRCSPMKGHSHVYWYRQLPEEGLKFMVYLQKENIIDESGMPKERFSAEFPKEGPSILRIQQVVRGDSAAYFCASSPPSRRVQETQYFGPGTRLLVL.

This clonotype has a count of ten or more. The chain carries TRBV27 and TRBJ2-1; 8 bases map to TRBD1. Germline-derived CDR1 and CDR2 are MNHEY and SMNVEV (reference sequence). The CDR3 loop spans 13 amino acids. Trimming took 6 bases from V and 9 from J; bases not matched to a gene: 7. The CDR3 sequence is CASRKQGAGEQFF. The CDR3 DNA reads TGTGCCAGCAGAAAGCAGGGGGCTGGTGAGCAGTTCTTC.

Many counts were recorded for this clonotype. The genes are TRBV20-1 and TRBJ2-5; D gene unclear. Trimming cost V 5 bases and J 5 bases, with 9 bases left between them. Germline loops: CDR1 DFQATT, CDR2 SNEGSKA (reference sequence). CDR3 size: 11 residues. In nucleotides, the CDR3 is TGCAGTGCTTATACCGTTGAGACCCAGTACTTC. Translation: CSAYTVETQYF.

This clonotype came up many times. The chain has TRBV20-1 and TRBJ2-7, with TRBD2 identical over 7 bases. Germline V gene sequence: CDR1 DFQATT, CDR2 SNEGSKA (reference sequence). The CDR3 is 14 amino acids. V lost 3 bases to trimming and J lost 2 bases; unmatched junction nucleotides: 7. In nucleotides, the CDR3 is TGCAGTGCTAGCTGGGAGGGCCTCACCTACGAGCAGTACTTC. This gives the protein CSASWEGLTYEQYF.

This chain joins TRBV6-1 and TRBJ1-5, with 7 bases identical to TRBD1. There are 14 residues in the CDR3. In germline, CDR1 is MNHNS, CDR2 SASEGT. Losses at the gene ends were 10 bases for V and 5 bases for J; bases not matched to a gene: 11. Written as DNA, the CDR3 is TGTGCCAACATCCACAGGGGCGGCTATCAGCCCCAGCATTTT. This sequence encodes CANIHRGGYQPQHF.

This clonotype was counted only a few times. The chain is built from TRBV2 and TRBJ2-1; 9 nucleotides agree with TRBD1. The CDR3 spans 14 residues. Trimming at V came to 7 bases and at J to 7 bases, leaving 8 bases not matched to a gene. CDR1 is SNHLY and CDR2 is FYNNEI in the germline V gene. The CDR3 loop is CASKGDRDMNEQFF. For the CDR3, the DNA is TGTGCCAGCAAAGGGGACAGGGATATGAATGAGCAGTTCTTC.

This clonotype was seen at least ten times. The rearrangement links TRBV20-1 to TRBJ2-3; D not certain. This CDR3 comprises 12 residues. From germline, CDR1 is DFQATT and CDR2 SNEGSKA (reference sequence). Trimming shortened V by 0 bases and J by 6 bases, and 7 bases separated the two germline ends. The CDR3: CSAREYGDTQYF. The CDR3 DNA follows: TGCAGTGCTAGAGAGTATGGGGATACGCAGTATTTT.

This clonotype was counted many times. The chain has TRBV24-1 and TRBJ1-5; weak D call: TRBD1 (6 bases). Germline values: CDR1 KGHDR, CDR2 SFDVKD. This CDR3 has 16 residues. V was shortened by 3 bases and J by 3 bases, with 14 bases between the two germline ends. As DNA, the CDR3 is TGTGCCACCAGTGATCACCGAACAGGGTTCAATCAGCCCCAGCATTTT. Translating gives CATSDHRTGFNQPQHF.

This chain uses TRBV5-1 with TRBJ2-3; 7 positions agree with TRBD2. Germline V gives CDR1 SGHRS, CDR2 YFSETQ. This CDR3 contains 13 residues. Unmatched junction bases numbered 3, after V lost 1 base and J lost 7 bases. The CDR3 loop is CASSLNGGNTQYF. CDR3 DNA sequence: TGCGCCAGCAGCTTGAACGGGGGGAATACGCAGTATTTT. Complete variable domain (other parts from reference TRBV5-1 and TRBJ2-3): KAGVTQTPRYLIKTRGQQVTLSCSPISGHRSVSWYQQTPGQGLQFLFEYFSETQRNKGNFPGRFSGRQFSNSRSEMNVSTLELGDSALYLCASSLNGGNTQYFGPGTRLTVL.

This clonotype was counted at least ten times. This chain connects TRBV28 to TRBJ2-7; no clear D gene. V lost 5 bases to trimming and J lost 6 bases, with 8 bases between them. CDR1 and CDR2 from the germline V gene are MDHEN and SYDVKM. The CDR3 has 11 amino acids. Written as DNA, the CDR3 is TGTGCCAGCAGTGAGGTGGCCGAGCAGTACTTC. The encoded protein is CASSEVAEQYF.

The chain has TRBV7-2 and TRBJ2-7, with 9 bases identical to TRBD2. The J segment lost 0 bases and the V segment lost 5 bases, leaving 11 bases of the junction unmatched. The germline V gene has CDR1 SGHTA and CDR2 FQGNSA. The CDR3 runs to 17 residues. The CDR3 loop reads CASSLALAGRSSYEQYF. CDR3 nucleotides: TGTGCCAGCAGCCTGGCACTAGCGGGTAGGTCCTCCTACGAGCAGTACTTC.

In its sample, this clonotype was seen many times. The rearrangement uses TRBV6-6 and TRBJ2-7; 10 bases fit TRBD1. CDR1 is MNHNY and CDR2 is SVGAGI in the germline V gene (reference sequence). V was clipped by 0 bases and J by 7 bases; unmatched bases: 6. This CDR3 has 15 residues. As DNA, the CDR3 is TGTGCCAGCAGTTACTCCACGGGACAGGGGCTGGAGCAGTACTTC. Translating gives CASSYSTGQGLEQYF.

This clonotype was seen many times. The chain recombines TRBV28 with TRBJ1-2; tentatively, D is TRBD1 (5 bases). V shed 3 bases and J shed 2 bases, with 10 bases lying between them. Germline V CDR1 and CDR2: MDHEN, SYDVKM. The CDR3 runs 14 residues. The CDR3 here is CASSFLGDNYGYTF. In nucleotides, the CDR3 is TGTGCCAGCAGTTTCCTTGGGGACAACTATGGCTACACCTTC.

This clonotype was seen ten or more times. The rearrangement joins TRBV7-2 to TRBJ1-5, with D possibly being TRBD1 (5 bases). CDR3 length: 17 amino acids. The V and J ends lost 4 bases and 8 bases respectively, with 24 bases between them. The germline V gene encodes CDR1 SGHTA and CDR2 FQGNSA. The DNA for the CDR3 is TGTGCCAGCAGCTCACCTAAGGGACGGACTCGCCCGGAGCCCCAGCATTTT. Encoded protein: CASSSPKGRTRPEPQHF.

Ten or more counts support this clonotype. The CDR3 DNA reads as TGCGCCAGCAGCTTGACAGGGAAAACAACTGAAGCTTTCTTT. The encoded protein is CASSLTGKTTEAFF. The rearrangement links TRBV5-1 to TRBJ1-1; tentatively, D is TRBD1 (6 bases). This CDR3 region has 14 residues. Germline CDR1 reads SGHRS; CDR2 reads YFSETQ. Between the trimmed V and J ends, which lost 1 base and 5 bases, there was a span of 12 bases.

This clonotype appeared many times. This chain connects TRBV27 to TRBJ2-1; 11 nucleotides line up with TRBD2. The CDR3 covers 15 residues. Germline assignment: CDR1 MNHEY and CDR2 SMNVEV (reference sequence). Losses at the gene ends were 3 bases for V and 5 bases for J; bases not matched to a gene: 3. The CDR3 loop is CASSFRSGRDNEQFF. CDR3 DNA sequence: TGTGCCAGCAGTTTCCGTAGCGGGAGGGACAATGAGCAGTTCTTC.

J is TRBJ1-4 and V is TRBV6-5; tentative D call: TRBD1 (6 bases). In germline, CDR1 is MNHEY, CDR2 SVGAGI. V was shortened by 1 base and J by 4 bases, with 7 bases between the two germline ends. The CDR3 loop spans 14 amino acids. The DNA for the CDR3 is TGTGCCAGCAGTTACTGGACAGATAATGAAAAACTGTTTTTT. Translating it yields CASSYWTDNEKLFF.

This clonotype was counted at least ten times. The chain links TRBV27 to TRBJ2-1, with 7 bases that match TRBD2. Germline CDR1 and CDR2: MNHEY and SMNVEV (reference sequence). With 2 bases clipped from V and 5 bases from J, the junction kept 6 bases outside the gene matches. The CDR3 is 15 amino acids. CDR3: CASSLRWEGDNEQFF. CDR3 in DNA: TGTGCCAGCAGTTTAAGGTGGGAGGGCGACAATGAGCAGTTCTTC.

This clonotype was observed at least ten times. The V gene is TRBV20-1, the J gene TRBJ2-7; D possibly corresponds to TRBD1 (6 bases). The CDR3 length is 13 residues. The germline V gene has CDR1 DFQATT and CDR2 SNEGSKA (reference sequence). Trimming removed 4 bases from V and 4 bases from J, with 14 bases in between. The CDR3: CSATHPQGYEQYF. In nucleotides, the CDR3 is TGCAGTGCTACCCACCCCCAGGGGTACGAGCAGTACTTC.